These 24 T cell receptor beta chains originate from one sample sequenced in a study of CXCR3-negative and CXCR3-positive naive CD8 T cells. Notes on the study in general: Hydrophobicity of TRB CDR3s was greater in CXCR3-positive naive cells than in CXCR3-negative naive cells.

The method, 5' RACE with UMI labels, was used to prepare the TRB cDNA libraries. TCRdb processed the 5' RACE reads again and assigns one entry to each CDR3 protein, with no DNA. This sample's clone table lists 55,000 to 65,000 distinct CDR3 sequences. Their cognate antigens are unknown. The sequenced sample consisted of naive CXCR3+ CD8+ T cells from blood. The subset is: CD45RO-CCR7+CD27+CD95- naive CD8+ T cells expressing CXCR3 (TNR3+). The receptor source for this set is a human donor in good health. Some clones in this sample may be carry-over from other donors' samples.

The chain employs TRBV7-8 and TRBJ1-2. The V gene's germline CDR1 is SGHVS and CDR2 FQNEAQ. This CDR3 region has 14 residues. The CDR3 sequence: CASSPGGINYGYSF.

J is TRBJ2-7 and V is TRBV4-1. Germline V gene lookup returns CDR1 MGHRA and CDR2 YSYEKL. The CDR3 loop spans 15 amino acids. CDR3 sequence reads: CASSQEEAASYEQYF.

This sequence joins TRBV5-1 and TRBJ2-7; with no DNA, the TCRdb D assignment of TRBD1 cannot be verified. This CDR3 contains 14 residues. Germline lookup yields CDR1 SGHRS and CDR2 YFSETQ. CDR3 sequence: CASSFGTGAAEQYF.

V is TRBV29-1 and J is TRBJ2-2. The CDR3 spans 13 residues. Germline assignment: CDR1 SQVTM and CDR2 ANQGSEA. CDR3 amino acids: CSVEGGDTGELFF.

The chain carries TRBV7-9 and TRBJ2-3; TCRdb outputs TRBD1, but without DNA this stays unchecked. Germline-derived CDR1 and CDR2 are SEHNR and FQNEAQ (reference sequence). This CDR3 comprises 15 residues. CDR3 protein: CASSLYGTDEDTQYF.

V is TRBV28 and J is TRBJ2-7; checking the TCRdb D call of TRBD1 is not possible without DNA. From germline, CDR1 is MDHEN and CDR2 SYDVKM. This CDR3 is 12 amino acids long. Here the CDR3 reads CASSLPQGEQYF.

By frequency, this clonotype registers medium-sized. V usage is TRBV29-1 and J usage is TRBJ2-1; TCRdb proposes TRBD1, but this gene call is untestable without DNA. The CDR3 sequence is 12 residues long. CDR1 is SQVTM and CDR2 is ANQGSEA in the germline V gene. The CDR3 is CSVEEGGNEQFF.

CDR3 region: CASGLSPQGNYGYTF. The V gene is TRBV12-5, the J gene TRBJ1-2; TCRdb lists TRBD1, though no DNA is available to test this call. The CDR3 covers 15 residues. Per the germline V gene, CDR1 is LGHNT and CDR2 is FRNRAP.

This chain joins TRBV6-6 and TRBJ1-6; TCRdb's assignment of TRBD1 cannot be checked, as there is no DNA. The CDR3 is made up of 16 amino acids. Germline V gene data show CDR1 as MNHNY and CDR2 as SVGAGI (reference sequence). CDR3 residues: CASNLDRDRVGSPLHF.

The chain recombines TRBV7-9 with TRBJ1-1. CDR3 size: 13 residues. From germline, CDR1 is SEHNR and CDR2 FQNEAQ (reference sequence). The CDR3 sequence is CASTLPDGVEAFF.

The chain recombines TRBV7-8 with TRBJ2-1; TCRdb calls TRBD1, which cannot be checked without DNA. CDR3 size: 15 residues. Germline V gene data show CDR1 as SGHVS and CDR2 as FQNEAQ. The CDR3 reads CASSLAGGGLNEQFF.

The CDR3 loop reads CATRRGQAYEQYF. This chain joins TRBV15 and TRBJ2-7. This CDR3 has 13 amino acids. CDR1 and CDR2 from the germline V gene are LNHNV and YYDKDF (reference sequence). Variable domain in full (rest from reference TRBV15 and TRBJ2-7): DAMVIQNPRYQVTQFGKPVTLSCSQTLNHNVMYWYQQKSSQAPKLLFHYYDKDFNNEADTPDNFQSRRPNTSFCFLDIRSPGLGDTAMYLCATRRGQAYEQYFGPGTRLTVT.

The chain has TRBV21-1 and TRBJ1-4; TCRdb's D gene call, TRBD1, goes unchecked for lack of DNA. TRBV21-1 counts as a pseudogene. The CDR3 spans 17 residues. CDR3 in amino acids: CASSTEGRDATNEKLFF.

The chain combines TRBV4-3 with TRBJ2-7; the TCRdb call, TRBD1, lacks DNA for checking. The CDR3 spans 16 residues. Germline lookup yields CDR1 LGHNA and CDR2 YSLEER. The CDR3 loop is CASSQDMTGLTYEQYF.

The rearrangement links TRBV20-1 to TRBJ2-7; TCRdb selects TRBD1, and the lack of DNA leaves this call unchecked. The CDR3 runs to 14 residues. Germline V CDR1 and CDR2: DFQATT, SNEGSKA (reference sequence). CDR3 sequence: CSARGTMSSYEQYF.

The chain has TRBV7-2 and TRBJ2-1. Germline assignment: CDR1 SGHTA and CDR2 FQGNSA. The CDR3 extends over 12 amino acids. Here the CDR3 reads CASSYVGNEQFF.

CDR3 amino acids: CASRDYDFSPMYGYTF. V usage is TRBV2 and J usage is TRBJ1-2. Per the germline V gene, CDR1 is SNHLY and CDR2 is FYNNEI. The CDR3 is 16 amino acids.

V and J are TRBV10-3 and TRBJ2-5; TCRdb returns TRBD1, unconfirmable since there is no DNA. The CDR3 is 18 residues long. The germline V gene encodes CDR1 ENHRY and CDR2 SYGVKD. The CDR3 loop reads CAISESEFGGAEQETQYF.

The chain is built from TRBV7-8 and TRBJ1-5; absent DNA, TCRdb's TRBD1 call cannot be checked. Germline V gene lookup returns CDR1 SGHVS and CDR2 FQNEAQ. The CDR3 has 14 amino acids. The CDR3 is CASSLQPDGGSQHF.

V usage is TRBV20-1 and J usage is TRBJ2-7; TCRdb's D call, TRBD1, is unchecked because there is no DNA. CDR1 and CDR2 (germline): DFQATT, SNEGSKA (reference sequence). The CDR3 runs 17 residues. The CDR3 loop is CSARDDGPGGWSYEQYF.

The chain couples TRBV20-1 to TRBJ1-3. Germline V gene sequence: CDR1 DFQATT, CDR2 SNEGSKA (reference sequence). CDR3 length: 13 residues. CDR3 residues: CSAEEGTGNTIYF.

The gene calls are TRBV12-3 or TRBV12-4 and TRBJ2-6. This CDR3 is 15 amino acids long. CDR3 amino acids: CASIGSGTGANVLTF.

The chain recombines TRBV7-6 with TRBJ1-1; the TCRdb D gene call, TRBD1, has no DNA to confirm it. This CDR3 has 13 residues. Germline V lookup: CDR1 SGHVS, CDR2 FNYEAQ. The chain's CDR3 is CASSFEGGLEAFF. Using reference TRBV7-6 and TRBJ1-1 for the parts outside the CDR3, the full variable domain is GAGVSQSPRYKVTKRGQDVALRCDPISGHVSLYWYRQALGQGPEFLTYFNYEAQQDKSGLPNDRFSAERPEGSISTLTIQRTEQRDSAMYRCASSFEGGLEAFFGQGTRLTVV.

CDR3 amino acids: CASSRVLAGLVYEQYF. The rearrangement joins TRBV5-1 to TRBJ2-7. Germline V gene lookup returns CDR1 SGHRS and CDR2 YFSETQ. There are 16 residues in the CDR3. Full variable domain (remainder filled in from reference TRBV5-1 and TRBJ2-7): KAGVTQTPRYLIKTRGQQVTLSCSPISGHRSVSWYQQTPGQGLQFLFEYFSETQRNKGNFPGRFSGRQFSNSRSEMNVSTLELGDSALYLCASSRVLAGLVYEQYFGPGTRLTVT.